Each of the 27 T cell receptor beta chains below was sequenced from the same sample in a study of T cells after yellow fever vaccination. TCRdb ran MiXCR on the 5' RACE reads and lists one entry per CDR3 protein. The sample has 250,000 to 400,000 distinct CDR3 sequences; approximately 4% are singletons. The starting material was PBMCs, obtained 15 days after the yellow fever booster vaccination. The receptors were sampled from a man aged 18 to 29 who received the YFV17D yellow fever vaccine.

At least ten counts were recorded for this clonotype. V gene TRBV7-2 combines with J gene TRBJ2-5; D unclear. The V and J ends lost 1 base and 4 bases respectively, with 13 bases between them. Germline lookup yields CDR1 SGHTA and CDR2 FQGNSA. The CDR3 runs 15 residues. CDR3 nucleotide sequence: TGTGCCAGCAGCTTAGTAACGGATTGGGCAGAGACCCAGTACTTC. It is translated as CASSLVTDWAETQYF.

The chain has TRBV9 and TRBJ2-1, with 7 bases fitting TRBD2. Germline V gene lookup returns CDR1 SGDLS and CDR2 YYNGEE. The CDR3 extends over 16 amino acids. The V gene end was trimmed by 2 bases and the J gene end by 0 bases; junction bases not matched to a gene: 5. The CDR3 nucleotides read TGTGCCAGCAGCGTGGACGGCGGGGGCTCCTACAATGAGCAGTTCTTC. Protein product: CASSVDGGGSYNEQFF.

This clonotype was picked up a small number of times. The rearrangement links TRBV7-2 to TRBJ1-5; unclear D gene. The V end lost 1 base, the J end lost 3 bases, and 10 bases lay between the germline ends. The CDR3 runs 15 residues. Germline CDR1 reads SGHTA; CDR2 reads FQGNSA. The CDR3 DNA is TGTGCCAGCAGCTTAGGCGCAGGTCCCAATCAGCCCCAGCATTTT. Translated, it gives CASSLGAGPNQPQHF.

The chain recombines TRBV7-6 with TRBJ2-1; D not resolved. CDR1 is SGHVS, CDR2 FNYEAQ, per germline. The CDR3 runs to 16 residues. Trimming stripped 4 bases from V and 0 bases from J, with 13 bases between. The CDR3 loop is CASSSRLRSSYNEQFF. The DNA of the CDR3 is TGTGCCAGCAGCTCCCGCTTGCGGAGCTCCTACAATGAGCAGTTCTTC.

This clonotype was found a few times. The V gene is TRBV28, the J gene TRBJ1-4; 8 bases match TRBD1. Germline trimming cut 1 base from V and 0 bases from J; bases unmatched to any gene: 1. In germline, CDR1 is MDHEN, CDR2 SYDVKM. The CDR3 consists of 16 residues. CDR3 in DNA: TGTGCCAGCAGTTTATACAGGGGGGCAACTAATGAAAAACTGTTTTTT. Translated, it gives CASSLYRGATNEKLFF.

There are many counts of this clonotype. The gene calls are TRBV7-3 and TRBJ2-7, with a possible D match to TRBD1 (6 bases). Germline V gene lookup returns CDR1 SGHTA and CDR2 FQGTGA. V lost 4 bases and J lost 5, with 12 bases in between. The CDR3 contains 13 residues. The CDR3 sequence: CASSSTGSNEQYF. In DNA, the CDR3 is TGTGCCAGCAGCTCGACAGGTTCCAACGAGCAGTACTTC. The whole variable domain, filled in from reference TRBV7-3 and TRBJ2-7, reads GAGVSQTPSNKVTEKGKYVELRCDPISGHTALYWYRQSLGQGPEFLIYFQGTGAADDSGLPNDRFFAVRPEGSVSTLKIQRTERGDSAVYLCASSSTGSNEQYFGPGTRLTVT.

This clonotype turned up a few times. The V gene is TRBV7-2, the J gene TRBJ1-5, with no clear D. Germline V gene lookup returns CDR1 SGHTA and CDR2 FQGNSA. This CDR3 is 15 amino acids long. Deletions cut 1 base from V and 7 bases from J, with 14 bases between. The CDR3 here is CASSLDREIGQPQHF. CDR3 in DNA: TGTGCCAGCAGCTTAGACAGAGAGATTGGGCAGCCCCAGCATTTT.

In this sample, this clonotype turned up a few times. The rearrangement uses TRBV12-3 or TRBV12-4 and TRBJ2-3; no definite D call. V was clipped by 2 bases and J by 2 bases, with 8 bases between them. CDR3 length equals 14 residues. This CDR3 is CASSLIRPTDTQYF. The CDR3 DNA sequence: TGTGCCAGCAGTTTAATTCGTCCCACAGATACGCAGTATTTT.

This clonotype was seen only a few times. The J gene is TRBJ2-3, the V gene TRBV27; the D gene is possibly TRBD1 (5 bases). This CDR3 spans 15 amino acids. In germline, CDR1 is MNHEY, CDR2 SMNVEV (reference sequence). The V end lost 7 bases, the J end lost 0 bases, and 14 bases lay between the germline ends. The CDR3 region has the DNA TGTGCCAGCACCAGGACAAAGGCTAGCACAGATACGCAGTATTTT. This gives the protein CASTRTKASTDTQYF.

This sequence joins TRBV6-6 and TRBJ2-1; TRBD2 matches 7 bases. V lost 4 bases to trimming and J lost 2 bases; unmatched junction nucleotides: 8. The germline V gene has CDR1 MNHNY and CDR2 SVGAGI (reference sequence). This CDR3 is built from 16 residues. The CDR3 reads CASSLGRGSPYNEQFF. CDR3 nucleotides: TGTGCCAGCAGTTTAGGGCGGGGGTCCCCCTACAATGAGCAGTTCTTC.

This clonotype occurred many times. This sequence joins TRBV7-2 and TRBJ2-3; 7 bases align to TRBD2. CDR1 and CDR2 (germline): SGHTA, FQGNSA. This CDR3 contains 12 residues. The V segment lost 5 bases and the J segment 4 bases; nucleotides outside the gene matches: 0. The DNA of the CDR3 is TGTGCCAGCAGCACTAGCGCAGATACGCAGTATTTT. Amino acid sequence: CASSTSADTQYF.

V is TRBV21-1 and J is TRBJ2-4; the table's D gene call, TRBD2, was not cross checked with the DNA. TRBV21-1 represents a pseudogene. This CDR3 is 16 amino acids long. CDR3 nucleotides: TGTGCCAGCACTACTCTCGGACCCGCTGATCACGACATTCAGTACTTC. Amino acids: CASTTLGPADHDIQYF.

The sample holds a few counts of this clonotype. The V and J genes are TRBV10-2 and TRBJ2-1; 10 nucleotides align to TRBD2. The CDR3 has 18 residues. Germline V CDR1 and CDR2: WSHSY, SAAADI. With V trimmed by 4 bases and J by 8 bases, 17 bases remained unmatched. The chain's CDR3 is CASSAPSGGHTRSHEQFF. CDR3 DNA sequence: TGCGCCAGCAGTGCCCCTAGCGGGGGTCATACTAGGTCCCATGAGCAGTTCTTC.

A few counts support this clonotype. CDR3 nucleotide sequence: TGTGCCAGCAGTGAATGGGCAGGGGGCTCGTACGAGCAGTACGTC. Translated, it gives CASSEWAGGSYEQYV. The V gene is TRBV6-1, the J gene TRBJ2-7; 8 bases are shared with TRBD1. With V trimmed by 2 bases and J by 4 bases, 7 bases remained unmatched. The CDR3 runs 15 residues. Germline-derived CDR1 and CDR2 are MNHNS and SASEGT.

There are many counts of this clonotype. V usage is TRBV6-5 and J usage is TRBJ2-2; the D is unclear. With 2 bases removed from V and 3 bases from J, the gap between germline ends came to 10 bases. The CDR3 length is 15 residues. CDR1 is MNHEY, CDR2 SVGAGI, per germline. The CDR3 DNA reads TGTGCCAGCAGTTACCGCCGCCCTTACACCGGGGAGCTGTTTTTT. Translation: CASSYRRPYTGELFF.

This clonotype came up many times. The CDR3 region is CASSLMATDTQYF. DNA for the CDR3: TGTGCCAGCAGTTTAATGGCGACAGATACGCAGTATTTT. The J gene is TRBJ2-3, the V gene TRBV12-3 or TRBV12-4, with D uncertain. This CDR3 is built from 13 residues. V was pared by 2 bases and J by 3 bases, with 6 bases between.

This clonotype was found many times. CDR3 sequence (DNA): TGCGCCAGCAGTTGGAGACAGGGCGATGGTGAAGGACCCCTCCACTTT. Amino acids: CASSWRQGDGEGPLHF. The rearrangement joins TRBV5-1 to TRBJ1-6, with 7 bases that match TRBD1. Germline CDR1 is SGHRS and CDR2 is YFSETQ. The CDR3 extends over 16 amino acids. V lost 5 bases and J lost 12; bases outside the gene matches: 17.

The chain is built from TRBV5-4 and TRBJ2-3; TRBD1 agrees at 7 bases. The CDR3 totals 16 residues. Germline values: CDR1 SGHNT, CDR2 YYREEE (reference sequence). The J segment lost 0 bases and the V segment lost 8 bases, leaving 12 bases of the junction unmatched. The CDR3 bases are TGTGCCAGTTTCGGGCCTGGGACAGCTAGCACAGATACGCAGTATTTT. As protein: CASFGPGTASTDTQYF.

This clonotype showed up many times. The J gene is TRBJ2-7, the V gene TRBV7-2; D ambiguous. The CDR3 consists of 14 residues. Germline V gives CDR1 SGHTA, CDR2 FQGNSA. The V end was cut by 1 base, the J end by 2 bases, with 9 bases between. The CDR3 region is CASSLGLDAYEQYF. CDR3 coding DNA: TGTGCCAGCAGCTTAGGATTGGACGCCTACGAGCAGTACTTC.

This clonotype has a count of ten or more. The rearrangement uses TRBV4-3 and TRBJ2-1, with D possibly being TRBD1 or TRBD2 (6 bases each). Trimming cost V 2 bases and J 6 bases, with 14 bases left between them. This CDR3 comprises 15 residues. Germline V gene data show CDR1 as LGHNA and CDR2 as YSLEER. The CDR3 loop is CASSQLRGAANEQFF. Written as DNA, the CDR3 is TGCGCCAGCAGCCAACTTAGGGGGGCGGCCAATGAGCAGTTCTTC.

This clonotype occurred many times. The CDR3 sequence is CASSPWAGPNTGELFF. Written as DNA, the CDR3 is TGTGCCAGCAGCCCTTGGGCGGGACCAAACACCGGGGAGCTGTTTTTT. The chain employs TRBV7-9 and TRBJ2-2, with D possibly matching TRBD2 (6 bases). Between the trimmed V and J ends, which lost 5 bases and 2 bases, there was a span of 15 bases. The CDR3 loop spans 16 amino acids. Per germline, CDR1 SEHNR and CDR2 FQNEAQ (reference sequence).

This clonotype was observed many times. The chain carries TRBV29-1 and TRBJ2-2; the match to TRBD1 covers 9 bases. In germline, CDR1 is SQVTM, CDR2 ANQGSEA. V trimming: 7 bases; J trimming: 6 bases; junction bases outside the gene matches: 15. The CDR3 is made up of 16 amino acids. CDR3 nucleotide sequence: TGCAGCGCGGGACAGGGCTCTGTCCAATACGCCGGGGAGCTGTTTTTT. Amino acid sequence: CSAGQGSVQYAGELFF.

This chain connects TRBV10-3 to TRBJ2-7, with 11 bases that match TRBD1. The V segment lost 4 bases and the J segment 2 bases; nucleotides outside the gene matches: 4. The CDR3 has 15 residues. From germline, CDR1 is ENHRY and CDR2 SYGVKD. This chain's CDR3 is CAISGGQGGTYEQYV. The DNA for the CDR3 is TGTGCCATCAGTGGGGGACAGGGGGGCACCTACGAGCAGTACGTC.

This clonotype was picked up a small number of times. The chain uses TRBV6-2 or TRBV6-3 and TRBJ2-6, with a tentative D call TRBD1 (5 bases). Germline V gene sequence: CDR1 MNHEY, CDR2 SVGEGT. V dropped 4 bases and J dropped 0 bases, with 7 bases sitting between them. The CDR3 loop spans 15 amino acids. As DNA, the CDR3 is TGTGCCAGCAGTTCCAGGGCCTCTGGGGCCAACGTCCTGACTTTC. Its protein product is CASSSRASGANVLTF.

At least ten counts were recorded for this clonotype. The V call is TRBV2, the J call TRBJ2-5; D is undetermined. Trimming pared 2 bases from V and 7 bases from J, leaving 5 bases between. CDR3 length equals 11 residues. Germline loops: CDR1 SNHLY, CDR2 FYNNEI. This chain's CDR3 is CASSESGTQYF. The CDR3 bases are TGTGCCAGCAGTGAATCCGGGACCCAGTACTTC.

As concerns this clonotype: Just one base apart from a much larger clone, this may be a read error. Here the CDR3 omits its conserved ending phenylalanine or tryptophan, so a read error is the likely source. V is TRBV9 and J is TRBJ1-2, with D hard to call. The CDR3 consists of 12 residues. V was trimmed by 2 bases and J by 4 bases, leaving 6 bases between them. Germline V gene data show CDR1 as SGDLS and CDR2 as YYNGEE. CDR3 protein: CASSVYSYGYTS. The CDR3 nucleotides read TGTGCCAGCAGCGTCTACAGCTATGGCTACACCTCC.

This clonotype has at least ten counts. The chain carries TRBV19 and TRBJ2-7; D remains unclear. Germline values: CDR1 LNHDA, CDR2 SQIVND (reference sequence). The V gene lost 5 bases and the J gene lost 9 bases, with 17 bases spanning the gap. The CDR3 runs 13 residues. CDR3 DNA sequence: TGTGCCAGTAGTCAACGGGCCGCAGGCGGGCAGTACTTC. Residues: CASSQRAAGGQYF.